What follows are 26 T cell receptor beta chains derived from one specimen sequenced in a study of cytomegalovirus exposure and HLA in healthy donors. PCR employed 60 Vbeta and 13 Jbeta primers. TCRdb keeps only in-frame clones here, not all; method: immunoSEQ multiplex PCR. The table has around 150,000 clones, roughly four fifths seen once. The sequencing input was PBMCs. These TCRs come from a human donor in good health.

This chain joins TRBV6-5 and TRBJ1-1; D is possibly TRBD1 (6 bases). The CDR3 runs to 13 residues. Germline loops: CDR1 MNHEY, CDR2 SVGAGI. Trimming removed 2 bases at V and 5 bases at J, with 9 bases between. The CDR3, as DNA: TGTGCCAGCAGTTACGGGACAAGGACTGAAGCTTTCTTT. Protein sequence: CASSYGTRTEAFF.

V and J are TRBV6-6 and TRBJ1-1; no firm D call. Germline CDR1 and CDR2: MNHNY and SVGAGI (reference sequence). V was trimmed by 5 bases and J by 5 bases, leaving 9 bases between them. The CDR3 has 12 residues. CDR3 in DNA: TGTGCCAGCAGTAAGAGATTAACTGAAGCTTTCTTT. This codes for CASSKRLTEAFF.

The V gene is TRBV6-5, the J gene TRBJ2-3; TRBD2 is a possible D gene (6 bases). The CDR3 sequence is 11 residues long. Germline V gives CDR1 MNHEY, CDR2 SVGAGI. Trimming removed 8 bases at V and 8 bases at J, with 11 bases between. In DNA form, the CDR3 reads TGTGCCAGCTACCAGGGAGGTACGCAGTATTTT. As protein: CASYQGGTQYF.

The chain joins TRBV9 to TRBJ1-1, with TRBD1 matching 7 bases. The germline V gene has CDR1 SGDLS and CDR2 YYNGEE. V lost 4 bases to trimming and J lost 7 bases; unmatched junction nucleotides: 10. The CDR3 has 14 residues. Here the CDR3 reads CASSPQGGLGEAFF. The CDR3 DNA reads as TGTGCCAGCAGCCCCCAGGGGGGATTAGGTGAAGCTTTCTTT.

As regards this clone: This CDR3 is also generated by other DNA sequences in the sample. The genes are TRBV5-8 and TRBJ1-5; 8 bases agree with TRBD1. The V gene end was trimmed by 3 bases and the J gene end by 1 base; junction bases not matched to a gene: 6. Germline loops: CDR1 SGHTS, CDR2 YDEGEE. CDR3 size: 16 residues. CDR3 DNA: TGTGCCAGCAGCTCCTATCAGGGGGCCAGCAATCAGCCCCAGCATTTT. It yields the protein CASSSYQGASNQPQHF.

This clone was counted once. This rearrangement joins TRBV7-8 to TRBJ2-7, with TRBD2 matching over 7 bases. V lost 5 bases to trimming and J lost 3 bases; unmatched junction nucleotides: 4. Germline values: CDR1 SGHVS, CDR2 FQNEAQ. This CDR3 has 13 amino acids. The CDR3, as DNA: TGTGCCAGCAGCCCCCGGACTAGCTACGAGCAGTACTTC. Amino acids: CASSPRTSYEQYF.

This clone was seen just once. This chain uses TRBV25-1 with TRBJ1-2; the D gene is possibly TRBD1 (6 bases). The CDR3 runs to 15 residues. In germline, CDR1 is MGHDK, CDR2 SYGVNS. V was pared by 3 bases and J by 4 bases, with 15 bases between. CDR3 amino acids: CASSDLQGGGYGYTF. As DNA, the CDR3 is TGTGCCAGCAGTGACCTACAGGGAGGGGGCTATGGCTACACCTTC.

The V and J genes are TRBV7-9 and TRBJ2-1; D is undetermined. The CDR3 length is 15 residues. The germline CDR1 and CDR2 sequences are SEHNR and FQNEAQ (reference sequence). V was shortened by 4 bases and J by 0 bases, with 10 bases between the two germline ends. The CDR3 loop reads CASSSARSSYNEQFF. CDR3 nucleotides: TGTGCCAGCAGCTCAGCAAGGAGCTCCTACAATGAGCAGTTCTTC.

A few counts support this clone. The chain couples TRBV30 to TRBJ1-3; D gene unclear. In germline, CDR1 is GTSNPN, CDR2 SVGIG (reference sequence). The CDR3 covers 13 residues. Trimming stripped 8 bases from V and 0 bases from J, with 11 bases between. The CDR3 DNA follows: TGTGCCGGCGACACCTACTCTGGAAACACCATATATTTT. Its translation: CAGDTYSGNTIYF.

Written as DNA, the CDR3 is TGCGCCAGCAGCTCCTCCGGGACAGGGTTTACCGGGGAGCTGTTTTTT. It specifies CASSSSGTGFTGELFF. This rearrangement joins TRBV5-1 to TRBJ2-2, with 9 bases that match TRBD1. The CDR3 contains 16 residues. Looked up from germline, CDR1 is SGHRS and CDR2 is YFSETQ. V shed 3 bases and J 5 bases; nucleotides not matched to a gene: 8. Combining the CDR3 with reference TRBV5-1 and TRBJ2-2 gives the whole variable domain KAGVTQTPRYLIKTRGQQVTLSCSPISGHRSVSWYQQTPGQGLQFLFEYFSETQRNKGNFPGRFSGRQFSNSRSEMNVSTLELGDSALYLCASSSSGTGFTGELFFGEGSRLTVL.

The CDR3 loop reads CASSYSGRNSPLHF. The CDR3 bases are TGTGCCAGCAGTTACTCTGGGAGAAATTCACCCCTCCACTTT. This sequence joins TRBV6-5 and TRBJ1-6, with no clear D. This CDR3 spans 14 amino acids. Trimming left V 0 bases short and J 7 bases short, with 7 bases between. Germline V gives CDR1 MNHEY, CDR2 SVGAGI.

This chain connects TRBV28 to TRBJ2-7; D possibly corresponds to TRBD2 (6 bases). The ends were cut back, 2 bases at V and 4 bases at J, with 6 bases in the middle. The germline gives CDR1 MDHEN, CDR2 SYDVKM. This CDR3 has 12 amino acids. In DNA form, the CDR3 reads TGTGCCAGCAGTTTAGGGGGGTACGAGCAGTACTTC. Encoded protein: CASSLGGYEQYF.

The CDR3 loop is CASSPRLVIYNEQFF. CDR3 sequence (DNA): TGTGCCAGCAGTCCAAGACTAGTGATCTACAATGAGCAGTTCTTC. The chain has TRBV27 and TRBJ2-1; D may be TRBD2 (6 bases). Germline CDR1 reads MNHEY; CDR2 reads SMNVEV (reference sequence). V lost 5 bases, J lost 3 bases, and 14 bases lay in between. This CDR3 comprises 15 residues.

The V call is TRBV11-3, the J call TRBJ2-7; D gene ambiguous. Trimming took off 0 bases at V and 4 bases at J, with 4 bases between the two ends. The CDR3 spans 12 residues. Germline V gene sequence: CDR1 SGHNT, CDR2 YENEEA. CDR3: CASSLDVYEQYF. The DNA of the CDR3 is TGTGCCAGCAGCTTAGATGTATACGAGCAGTACTTC.

This clone appeared a single time. V and J are TRBV19 and TRBJ2-3; D is unresolved. Trimming left V 4 bases short and J 0 bases short, with 2 bases between. The germline CDR1 and CDR2 sequences are LNHDA and SQIVND (reference sequence). This CDR3 is 12 amino acids long. The CDR3 loop reads CASSTSTDTQYF. In DNA, the CDR3 is TGTGCCAGTAGTACTAGCACAGATACGCAGTATTTT.

The chain is built from TRBV19 and TRBJ1-5; D might be TRBD1 (5 bases). The V gene lost 1 base and the J gene lost 5 bases, with 9 bases spanning the gap. Per germline, CDR1 LNHDA and CDR2 SQIVND (reference sequence). The CDR3 has 14 amino acids. CDR3 residues: CASSIVGGDQPQHF. In DNA, the CDR3 is TGTGCCAGTAGTATAGTGGGGGGGGATCAGCCCCAGCATTTT.

V gene TRBV5-6 combines with J gene TRBJ2-1; perhaps TRBD2 as D (5 bases). CDR1 is SGHDT, CDR2 YYEEEE, per germline. The CDR3 runs to 16 residues. V was shortened by 0 bases and J by 8 bases, with 18 bases between the two germline ends. The CDR3: CASSLAGLEGRDEQFF. In DNA form, the CDR3 reads TGTGCCAGCAGCTTGGCTGGGCTAGAGGGCAGAGATGAGCAGTTCTTC.

CDR3 amino acids: CASSSTLRGSPLHF. The CDR3 DNA reads as TGTGCCAGCAGCTCCACACTCCGAGGCTCACCCCTCCACTTT. This chain uses TRBV7-9 with TRBJ1-6; D unresolved. Between the trimmed V and J ends, which lost 4 bases and 10 bases, there was a span of 14 bases. Per germline, CDR1 SEHNR and CDR2 FQNEAQ (reference sequence). CDR3 length equals 14 residues.

The chain carries TRBV10-3 and TRBJ1-3; possibly TRBD1 for D (6 bases). Trimming cost V 5 bases and J 0 bases, with 17 bases left between them. The CDR3 has 17 residues. CDR1 ENHRY and CDR2 SYGVKD come from the germline V gene. The CDR3 region has the DNA TGTGCCATCAGTCCGACAGGTCCAGGGACCTCTGGAAACACCATATATTTT. Translated: CAISPTGPGTSGNTIYF.

This clone was found once. This rearrangement joins TRBV11-1 to TRBJ1-1; D is unresolved. Trimming took 1 base from V and 8 from J, leaving 8 bases between them. The V gene's germline CDR1 is SGHAT and CDR2 FQDESV (reference sequence). This CDR3 is 12 amino acids long. The CDR3 DNA reads as TGTGCCAGCAGCTTAGGGTCAGTGGAAGCTTTCTTT. This gives the protein CASSLGSVEAFF.

The CDR3 here is CASSEAHRGSTGELFF. In nucleotides, the CDR3 is TGTGCCAGCAGTGAAGCTCACAGGGGGAGCACCGGGGAGCTGTTTTTT. The rearrangement joins TRBV6-1 to TRBJ2-2, with 8 bases aligning to TRBD1. CDR1 is MNHNS, CDR2 SASEGT, per germline. V shed 0 bases, J shed 4 bases, and the junction held 4 bases outside the gene matches. This CDR3 is 16 amino acids long.

This chain joins TRBV19 and TRBJ2-1; 13 bases are shared with TRBD2. The CDR3 length is 18 residues. V trimming: 4 bases; J trimming: 0 bases; junction bases outside the gene matches: 6. The germline gives CDR1 LNHDA, CDR2 SQIVND (reference sequence). CDR3 protein: CASSKTGLAGPSYNEQFF. CDR3 bases: TGTGCCAGTAGTAAAACGGGACTAGCGGGGCCCTCCTACAATGAGCAGTTCTTC.

The genes are TRBV19 and TRBJ2-7; possibly TRBD1 for D (5 bases). The germline V and J ends were trimmed by 4 bases and 2 bases, with 9 bases remaining between them. Germline V CDR1 and CDR2: LNHDA, SQIVND (reference sequence). The CDR3 has 13 residues. The CDR3 is CASSTDTPYEQYF. CDR3 DNA: TGTGCCAGTAGTACGGACACCCCCTACGAGCAGTACTTC. The whole variable domain, filled in from reference TRBV19 and TRBJ2-7, reads DGGITQSPKYLFRKEGQNVTLSCEQNLNHDAMYWYRQDPGQGLRLIYYSQIVNDFQKGDIAEGYSVSREKKESFPLTVTSAQKNPTAFYLCASSTDTPYEQYFGPGTRLTVT.

CDR3 loop: CASSGLSFSRAGELFF. CDR3 coding DNA: TGTGCCAGCAGCGGACTATCCTTTAGTAGGGCCGGGGAGCTGTTTTTT. The V gene is TRBV11-1, the J gene TRBJ2-2; a weak D match, TRBD2 (6 bases). Per the germline V gene, CDR1 is SGHAT and CDR2 is FQDESV (reference sequence). Between the trimmed V and J ends, which lost 5 bases and 6 bases, there was a span of 19 bases. The CDR3 has 16 residues.

This rearrangement joins TRBV6-5 to TRBJ1-6, with D possibly matching TRBD1 (5 bases). Germline values: CDR1 MNHEY, CDR2 SVGAGI. CDR3 length equals 14 residues. The V end lost 8 bases, the J end lost 8 bases, and 16 bases lay between the germline ends. CDR3 protein: CASYAKGRDSPLHF. The CDR3 DNA reads TGTGCCAGCTACGCTAAGGGGAGGGATTCACCCCTCCACTTT.

The table lists this clone with many counts. V usage is TRBV6-5 and J usage is TRBJ1-1, with unresolved D. The V and J ends lost 2 bases and 5 bases respectively, with 9 bases between them. In germline, CDR1 is MNHEY, CDR2 SVGAGI. The CDR3 extends over 13 amino acids. This CDR3 is CASSYVPRTEAFF. CDR3 nucleotides: TGTGCCAGCAGTTACGTACCTAGGACTGAAGCTTTCTTT.